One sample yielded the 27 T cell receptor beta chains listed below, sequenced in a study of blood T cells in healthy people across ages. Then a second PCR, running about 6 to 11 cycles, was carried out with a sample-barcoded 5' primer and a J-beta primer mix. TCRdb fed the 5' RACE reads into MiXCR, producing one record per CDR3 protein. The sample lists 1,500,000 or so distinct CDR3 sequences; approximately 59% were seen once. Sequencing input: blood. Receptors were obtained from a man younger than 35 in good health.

CDR3 amino acids: CASSSGGLSYEQYF. Here the CDR3 DNA reads TGTGCCAGCAGTAGCGGAGGCCTCTCCTACGAGCAGTACTTC. This chain connects TRBV2 to TRBJ2-7, with a weak D call TRBD2 (5 bases). The CDR3 runs 14 residues. The ends were cut back, 5 bases at V and 0 bases at J, with 11 bases in the middle. CDR1 and CDR2 from the germline V gene are SNHLY and FYNNEI.

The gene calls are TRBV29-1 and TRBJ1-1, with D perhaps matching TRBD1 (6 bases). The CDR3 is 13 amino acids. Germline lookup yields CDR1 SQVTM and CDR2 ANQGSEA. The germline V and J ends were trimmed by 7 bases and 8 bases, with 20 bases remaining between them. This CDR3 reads CSAHGTPIAEAFF. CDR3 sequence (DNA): TGCAGCGCCCATGGGACACCCATAGCGGAAGCTTTCTTT.

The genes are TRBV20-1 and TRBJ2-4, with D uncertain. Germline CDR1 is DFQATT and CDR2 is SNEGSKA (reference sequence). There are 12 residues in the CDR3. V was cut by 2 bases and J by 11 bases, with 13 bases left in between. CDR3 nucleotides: TGCAGTGCTAGATATACCGAACTCCTTCAGTACTTC. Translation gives CSARYTELLQYF.

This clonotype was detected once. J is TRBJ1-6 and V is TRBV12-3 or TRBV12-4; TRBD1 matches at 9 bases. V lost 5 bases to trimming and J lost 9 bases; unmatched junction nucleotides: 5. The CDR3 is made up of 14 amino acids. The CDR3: CASSPTGGVSPLHF. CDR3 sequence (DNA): TGTGCCAGCAGTCCGACAGGGGGAGTTTCACCCCTCCACTTT.

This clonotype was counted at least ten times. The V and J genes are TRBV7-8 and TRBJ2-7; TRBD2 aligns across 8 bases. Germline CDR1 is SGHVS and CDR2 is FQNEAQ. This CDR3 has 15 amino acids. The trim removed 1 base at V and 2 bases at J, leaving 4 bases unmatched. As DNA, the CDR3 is TGTGCCAGCAGCTTAGAGCCGGGGGGGACCTACGAGCAGTACTTC. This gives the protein CASSLEPGGTYEQYF.

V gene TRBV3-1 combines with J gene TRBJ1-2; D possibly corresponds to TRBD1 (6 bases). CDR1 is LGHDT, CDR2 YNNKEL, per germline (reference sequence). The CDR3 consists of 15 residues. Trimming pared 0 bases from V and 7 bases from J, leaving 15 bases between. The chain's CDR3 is CASSQDFTGSSGYTF. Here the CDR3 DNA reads TGTGCCAGCAGCCAAGATTTTACAGGGTCGAGTGGCTACACCTTC.

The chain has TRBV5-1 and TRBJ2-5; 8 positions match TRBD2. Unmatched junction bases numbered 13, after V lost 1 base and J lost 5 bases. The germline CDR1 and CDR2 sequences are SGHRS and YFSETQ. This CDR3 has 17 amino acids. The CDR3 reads CASSLSFGAGVRETQYF. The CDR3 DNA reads TGCGCCAGCAGCTTGTCTTTCGGAGCGGGAGTTAGGGAGACCCAGTACTTC.

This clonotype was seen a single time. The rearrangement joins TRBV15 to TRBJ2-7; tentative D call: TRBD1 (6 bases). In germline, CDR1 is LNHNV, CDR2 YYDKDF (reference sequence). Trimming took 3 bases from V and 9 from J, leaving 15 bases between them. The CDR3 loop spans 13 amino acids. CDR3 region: CATSRFNLQGQYF. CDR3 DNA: TGTGCCACCAGCAGGTTTAACTTACAGGGGCAGTACTTC.

In DNA form, the CDR3 reads TGCAGTGCTAGAGATCCCCAAGGACTAGCGGGGTACGAGCAGTACTTC. It specifies CSARDPQGLAGYEQYF. The chain employs TRBV20-1 and TRBJ2-7, with TRBD2 matching 12 bases. Unmatched junction bases numbered 7, after V lost 0 bases and J lost 4 bases. Germline V gene sequence: CDR1 DFQATT, CDR2 SNEGSKA (reference sequence). The CDR3 is made up of 16 amino acids.

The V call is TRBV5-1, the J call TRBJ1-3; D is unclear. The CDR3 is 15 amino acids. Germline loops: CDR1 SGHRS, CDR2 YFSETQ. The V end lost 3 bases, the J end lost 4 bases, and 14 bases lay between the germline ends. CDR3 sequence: CASSSAPGGGNTIYF. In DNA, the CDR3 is TGCGCCAGCAGCTCCGCTCCCGGCGGAGGAAACACCATATATTTT.

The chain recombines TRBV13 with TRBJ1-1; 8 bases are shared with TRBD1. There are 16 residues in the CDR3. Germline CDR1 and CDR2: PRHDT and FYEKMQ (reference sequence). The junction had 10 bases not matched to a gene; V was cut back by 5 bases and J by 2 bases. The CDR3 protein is CASSTRQQGGNTEAFF. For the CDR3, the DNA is TGTGCCAGCAGCACGCGGCAACAGGGGGGCAACACTGAAGCTTTCTTT.

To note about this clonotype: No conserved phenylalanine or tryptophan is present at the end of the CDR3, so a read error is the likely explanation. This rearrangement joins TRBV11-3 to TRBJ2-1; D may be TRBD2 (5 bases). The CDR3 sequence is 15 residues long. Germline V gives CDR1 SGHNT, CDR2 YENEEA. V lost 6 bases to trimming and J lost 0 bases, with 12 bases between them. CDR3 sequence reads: CASSSSGSSYNEQFC. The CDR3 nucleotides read TGTGCCAGCAGTTCGAGCGGAAGCTCCTACAATGAGCAGTTCTGC.

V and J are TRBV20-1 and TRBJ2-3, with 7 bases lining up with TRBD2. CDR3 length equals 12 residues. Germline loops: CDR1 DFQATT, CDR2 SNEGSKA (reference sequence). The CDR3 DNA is TGCGGATCTGGGGGGGACACAGATACGCAGTATTTT. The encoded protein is CGSGGDTDTQYF.

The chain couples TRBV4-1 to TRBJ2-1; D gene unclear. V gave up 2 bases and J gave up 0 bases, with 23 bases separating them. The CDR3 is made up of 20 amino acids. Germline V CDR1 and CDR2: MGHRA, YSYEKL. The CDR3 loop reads CASSQRPPLVPPSSYNEQFF. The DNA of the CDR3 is TGCGCCAGCAGCCAAAGGCCCCCCCTGGTTCCTCCGAGCTCCTACAATGAGCAGTTCTTC.

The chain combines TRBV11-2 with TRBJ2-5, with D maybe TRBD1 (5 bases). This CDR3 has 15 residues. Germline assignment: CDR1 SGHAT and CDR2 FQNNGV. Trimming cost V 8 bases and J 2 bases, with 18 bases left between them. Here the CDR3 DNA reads TGTGCCAGCTCCACCCTGGGGCTAGGGCAAGAGACCCAGTACTTC. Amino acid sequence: CASSTLGLGQETQYF.

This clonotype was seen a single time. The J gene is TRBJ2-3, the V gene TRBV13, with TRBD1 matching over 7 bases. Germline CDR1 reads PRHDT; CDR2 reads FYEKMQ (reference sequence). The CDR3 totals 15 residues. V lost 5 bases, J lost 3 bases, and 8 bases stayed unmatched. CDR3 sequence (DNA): TGTGCCAGCAGCCGGTACAGGGGTTCGACAGATACGCAGTATTTT. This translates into CASSRYRGSTDTQYF. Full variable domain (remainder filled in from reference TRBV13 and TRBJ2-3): AAGVIQSPRHLIKEKRETATLKCYPIPRHDTVYWYQQGPGQDPQFLISFYEKMQSDKGSIPDRFSAQQFSDYHSELNMSSLELGDSALYFCASSRYRGSTDTQYFGPGTRLTVL.

CDR3 DNA: TGCAGCGCCATTGATATGGACGGGAGTGTTGACGAGCAGTACTTC. Translation: CSAIDMDGSVDEQYF. The chain carries TRBV29-1 and TRBJ2-5; D possibly corresponds to TRBD2 (6 bases). The last part of the DNA fits TRBJ2-7 better; the J call may be wrong. This CDR3 is built from 15 residues. CDR1 and CDR2 (germline): SQVTM, ANQGSEA.

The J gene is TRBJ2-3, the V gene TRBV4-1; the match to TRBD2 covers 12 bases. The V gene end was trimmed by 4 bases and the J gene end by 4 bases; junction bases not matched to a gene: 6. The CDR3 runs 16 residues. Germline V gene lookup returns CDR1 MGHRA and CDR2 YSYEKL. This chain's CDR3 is CASSRTTSGGADTQYF. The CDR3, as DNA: TGCGCCAGCAGCCGGACGACTAGCGGGGGCGCAGATACGCAGTATTTT.

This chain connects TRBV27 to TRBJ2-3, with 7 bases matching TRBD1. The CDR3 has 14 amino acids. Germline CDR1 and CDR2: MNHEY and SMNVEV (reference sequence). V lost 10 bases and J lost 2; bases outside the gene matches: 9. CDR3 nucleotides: TGTGCCACCTACGGACAGGACCTCACAGATACGCAGTATTTT. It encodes CATYGQDLTDTQYF.

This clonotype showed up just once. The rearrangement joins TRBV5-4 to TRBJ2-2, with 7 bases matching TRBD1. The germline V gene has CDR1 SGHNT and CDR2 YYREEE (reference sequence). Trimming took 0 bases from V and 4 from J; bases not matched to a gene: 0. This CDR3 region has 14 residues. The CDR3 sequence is CASSLEGATGELFF. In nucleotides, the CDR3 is TGTGCCAGCAGCTTGGAGGGGGCCACCGGGGAGCTGTTTTTT.

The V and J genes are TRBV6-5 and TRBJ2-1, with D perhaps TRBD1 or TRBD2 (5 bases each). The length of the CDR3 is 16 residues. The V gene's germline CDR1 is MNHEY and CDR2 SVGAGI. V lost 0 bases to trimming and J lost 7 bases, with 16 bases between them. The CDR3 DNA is TGTGCCAGCAGTTACTCGTTGTACGGGACCCTAAATGAGCAGTTCTTC. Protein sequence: CASSYSLYGTLNEQFF.

This CDR3 is CRPQGSYSYEQYF. CDR3 DNA sequence: TGCAGGCCACAGGGCAGTTACTCCTACGAGCAGTACTTC. The chain is built from TRBV20-1 and TRBJ2-7, with D tentatively TRBD1 (6 bases). Germline V CDR1 and CDR2: DFQATT, SNEGSKA (reference sequence). This CDR3 has 13 residues.

CDR3 amino acids: CASSLRGSPNEKLFF. The CDR3 coding sequence is TGTGCCAGCAGCCTCCGCGGCAGCCCCAATGAAAAACTGTTTTTT. This sequence joins TRBV3-1 and TRBJ1-4, with D unclear. V was cut by 4 bases and J by 5 bases, with 14 bases left in between. The CDR3 is 15 amino acids. CDR1 and CDR2 from the germline V gene are LGHDT and YNNKEL (reference sequence).

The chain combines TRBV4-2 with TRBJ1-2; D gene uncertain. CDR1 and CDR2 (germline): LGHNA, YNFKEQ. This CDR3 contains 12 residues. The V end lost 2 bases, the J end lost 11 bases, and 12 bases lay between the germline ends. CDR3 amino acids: CASSQSASGYTF. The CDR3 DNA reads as TGTGCCAGCAGCCAATCTGCTAGCGGTTACACCTTC.

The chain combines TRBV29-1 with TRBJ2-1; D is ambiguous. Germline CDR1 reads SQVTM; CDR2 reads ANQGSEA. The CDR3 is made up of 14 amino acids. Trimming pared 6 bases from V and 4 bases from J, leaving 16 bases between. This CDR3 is CSVVQRYAYNEQFF. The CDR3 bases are TGCAGCGTGGTACAGCGTTATGCGTACAATGAGCAGTTCTTC.

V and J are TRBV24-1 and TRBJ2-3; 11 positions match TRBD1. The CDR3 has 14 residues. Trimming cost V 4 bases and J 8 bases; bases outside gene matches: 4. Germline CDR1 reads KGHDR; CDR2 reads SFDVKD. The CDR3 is CATSDPGQGATQYF. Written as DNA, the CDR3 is TGTGCCACCAGTGACCCCGGACAGGGGGCTACGCAGTATTTT.

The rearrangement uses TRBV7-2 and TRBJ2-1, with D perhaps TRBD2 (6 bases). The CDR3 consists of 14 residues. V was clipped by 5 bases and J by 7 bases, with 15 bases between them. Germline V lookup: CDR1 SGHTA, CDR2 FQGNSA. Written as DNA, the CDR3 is TGTGCCAGCAGCCTATTGACTAGTTTTAATGAGCAGTTCTTC. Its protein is CASSLLTSFNEQFF.